This TCR beta chain was retrieved from a study of blood T cell repertoires in COVID-19. In the original processing: By means of reference gene primer amplification, nucleated cell counts were estimated. Only in-frame clones appear in the TCRdb table, and some are missing; sequencing was by immunoSEQ multiplex PCR. Clone size and V and J calls were adopted from that table, with D and trimming inferred from the DNA. The sample has a few hundred thousand clones; over 75% are singletons. Participants reported their clinical history, and cohort assignment relied on those reports. Symptom resolution, clearance, or two negative PCRs marked donors in Cohort 3 as recovered. This CDR3 has 13 residues. V lost 3 bases and J 10 bases, leaving 12 bases between the germline ends. Per germline, CDR1 SGHVS and CDR2 FQNEAQ.

The sequence was obtained from a woman aged 30 to 39 who had recovered from COVID-19. The chain recombines TRBV7-8 with TRBJ1-4, with D possibly matching TRBD1 (6 bases). Sequencing was carried out using PBMCs or T cells enriched from blood (not recorded which). Here the CDR3 DNA reads TGTGCCAGCAGCTTTAGGGGGTCGGGAAAACTGTTTTTT. Encoded protein: CASSFRGSGKLFF.